This paragraph reports one T cell receptor (beta chain). Its cognate antigen is unknown. Germline assignment: CDR1 SQVTM and CDR2 ANQGSEA. The CDR3 is made up of 14 amino acids. The V end was cut by 3 bases, the J end by 7 bases, with 15 bases between. The data derive from a study of CD8 T cells in Susac syndrome. Whole-study results and caveats: TCR sequencing and HLA analysis covered a relatively small number of individuals.

RNA amounts of about 0.5 to 1 ug underwent reverse transcription with random hexamers. The TCR beta CDR3 was amplified by immunoSEQ multiplex PCR across 54 Vbeta, 13 Jbeta. Each CDR3 protein gets one entry after TCRdb re-called the immunoSEQ multiplex PCR reads with MiXCR. The data contain 210,000 or so distinct CDR3 sequences, over 90% of them singletons. The sequenced material came from CD4+ T cells from PBMCs. This receptor was identified in a human donor with Susac syndrome. The genes are TRBV29-1 and TRBJ1-4; D gene unclear. The CDR3 nucleotides read TGCAGCGTTGATGATTGGCTGGACGGTGAAAAACTGTTTTTT. Translated: CSVDDWLDGEKLFF.